Reported below is one T cell receptor beta chain. The data were obtained in a study of blood T cell repertoires in COVID-19. The overall study: Both acute and convalescent COVID-19 samples were obtained from the United States, Italy and Spain.

In the original processing: Reference gene primer amplification gave estimated nucleated cell counts. Libraries were prepared by immunoSEQ multiplex PCR; TCRdb keeps only in-frame clonotypes and omits some of them. V, J and clone size reflect that table, while D and trimming were determined from the DNA. The table lists approximately 150,000 clones, over 90% of them singletons. V lost 6 bases and J 14 bases, leaving 17 bases between the germline ends. The CDR3 runs to 13 residues. Patients from Seattle were sampled longitudinally, starting during active infection. This sequence joins TRBV12-3 or TRBV12-4 and TRBJ1-6; D is perhaps TRBD1 (6 bases). The sample was peripheral blood. The TCR was taken from a woman aged 60-75 years with COVID-19, enrolled during active disease. The CDR3 is CASSLRQASSLHF. The DNA of the CDR3 is TGTGCCAGCAGCCTCCGACAGGCTTCGTCCCTCCACTTT.